What follows are 14 T cell receptor beta chains derived from one specimen sequenced in a study of CD4 and CD8 cells across lung adenocarcinoma regions. Each CDR3 protein is one row after TCRdb ran MiXCR on the PCR reads. Seen here are about 18,000 distinct CDR3 sequences, around 46% observed once, and the top ten hold around 34%. Sequencing used CD8+ T cells from the margin of a lung tumor. The receptors shown here come from a male donor with lung adenocarcinoma. The CD4 and CD8 labels of this study may be unreliable.

This clonotype was recorded a few times. J is TRBJ2-1 and V is TRBV9; TRBD2 is a possible D gene (7 bases). The CDR3 loop spans 15 amino acids. The V end lost 0 bases, the J end lost 7 bases, and 14 bases lay between the germline ends. Germline CDR1 SGDLS, CDR2 YYNGEE. The CDR3 region has the DNA TGTGCCAGCAGCGTAGGGGGGGCGGGGGAGAATGAGCAGTTCTTC. Its protein product is CASSVGGAGENEQFF.

This clonotype has more than one count but fewer than ten. The chain joins TRBV12-3 or TRBV12-4 to TRBJ2-3; 7 bases align to TRBD2. The ends lost 2 bases at V and 0 bases at J; junction bases unmatched: 2. CDR3 size: 15 residues. The CDR3 here is CASSLSSGSTDTQYF. The DNA of the CDR3 is TGTGCCAGCAGTTTAAGTAGCGGGAGCACAGATACGCAGTATTTT.

This clonotype was detected ten times or more. The rearrangement joins TRBV6-4 to TRBJ2-2; 7 bases are shared with TRBD1. The CDR3 is made up of 13 amino acids. Per germline, CDR1 MRHNA and CDR2 SNTAGT. The V and J ends lost 5 bases and 5 bases, in that order; junction bases with no gene match: 2. This CDR3 is CASSRQGTGELFF. In DNA, the CDR3 is TGTGCCAGCAGTCGACAGGGAACCGGGGAGCTGTTTTTT.

To note about this clonotype: A junction boundary mismatches the germline segment, possibly from a read error. This sequence joins TRBV6-1 and TRBJ2-3, with D maybe TRBD1 (6 bases). The CDR3 length is 15 residues. Germline V lookup: CDR1 MNHNS, CDR2 SASEGT. CDR3 loop: CGSGPGLGANDTQYF. The DNA for the CDR3 is TGTGGCAGCGGCCCGGGGCTGGGGGCCAACGATACGCAGTATTTC.

V usage is TRBV11-2 and J usage is TRBJ2-5, with D unclear. Per germline, CDR1 SGHAT and CDR2 FQNNGV. Between the trimmed V and J ends, which lost 9 bases and 6 bases, there was a span of 23 bases. This CDR3 is built from 15 residues. CDR3 region: CARGLGPSDPKTQYF. The CDR3 nucleotides are TGTGCCAGGGGCTTAGGGCCGAGTGACCCAAAGACCCAGTACTTC.

J is TRBJ1-5 and V is TRBV6-1, with D tentatively TRBD1 (6 bases). CDR3 size: 12 residues. Deletions cut 7 bases from V and 5 bases from J, with 9 bases between. Germline values: CDR1 MNHNS, CDR2 SASEGT. This CDR3 is CASKRGDQPQHF. The CDR3 nucleotides are TGTGCCAGCAAAAGGGGGGATCAGCCCCAGCATTTT.

The chain has TRBV10-1 and TRBJ2-3; D is ambiguous. This CDR3 is 14 amino acids long. Per the germline V gene, CDR1 is WNHNN and CDR2 is SYGVQD (reference sequence). The V gene lost 4 bases and the J gene lost 0 bases, with 8 bases spanning the gap. The CDR3 here is CASSGLTSTDTQYF. The DNA for the CDR3 is TGCGCCAGCAGTGGGTTAACTAGCACAGATACGCAGTATTTT.

This clonotype was seen many times. The gene calls are TRBV4-1 and TRBJ2-5; D not certain. The V and J ends lost 2 bases and 5 bases respectively, with 9 bases between them. The CDR3 consists of 13 residues. Germline V gives CDR1 MGHRA, CDR2 YSYEKL. The CDR3 region is CASSQTIGETQYF. The DNA for the CDR3 is TGCGCCAGCAGCCAAACGATCGGGGAGACCCAGTACTTC.

This clonotype is medium-sized by share. The rearrangement uses TRBV6-5 and TRBJ2-3; D call uncertain. This CDR3 contains 11 residues. With 1 base removed from V and 8 bases from J, the gap between germline ends came to 4 bases. From germline, CDR1 is MNHEY and CDR2 SVGAGI. The CDR3 spells CASSYFGTQYF. In DNA, the CDR3 is TGTGCCAGCAGTTACTTCGGTACGCAGTATTTT.

Note on this clonotype: One end of the junction is discordant with germline, which a read error may explain. This chain links TRBV6-1 with TRBJ2-4; unclear D gene. Germline lookup yields CDR1 MNHNS and CDR2 SASEGT. The CDR3 extends over 16 amino acids. The CDR3 coding sequence is TGTGCCAGCACTGAAGGCCGGAGCCGGCTAGGAGAGATTCAGTACTTC. It is translated as CASTEGRSRLGEIQYF.

In this sample, this clonotype is medium-sized. This chain connects TRBV27 to TRBJ2-2; 9 bases are shared with TRBD2. The germline CDR1 and CDR2 sequences are MNHEY and SMNVEV (reference sequence). The V gene end was trimmed by 3 bases and the J gene end by 7 bases; junction bases not matched to a gene: 6. This CDR3 is built from 15 residues. CDR3 DNA: TGTGCCAGCAGTTTGTCGCCTAGCGGGGTCGGGGAGCTGTTTTTT. Its protein is CASSLSPSGVGELFF.

The V gene is TRBV3-1, the J gene TRBJ2-3, with a possible D match to TRBD2 (5 bases). The CDR3 covers 17 residues. The V end lost 3 bases, the J end lost 5 bases, and 21 bases lay between the germline ends. Per germline, CDR1 LGHDT and CDR2 YNNKEL (reference sequence). The CDR3 sequence is CASSQPPTSLGLDTQYF. CDR3 nucleotides: TGTGCCAGCAGCCAGCCCCCCACTAGTTTAGGCTTAGATACGCAGTATTTT.

This sequence joins TRBV6-1 and TRBJ1-2, with D unclear. This CDR3 region has 13 residues. Germline V gives CDR1 MNHNS, CDR2 SASEGT. The germline V and J ends were trimmed by 11 bases and 0 bases, with 13 bases remaining between them. The CDR3 DNA is TGTGCCTCTCACCGTGCTCCTAACTATGGCTACACCTTC. It is translated as CASHRAPNYGYTF.

V usage is TRBV6-4 and J usage is TRBJ2-6; D is unclear. The CDR3 runs to 14 residues. Germline CDR1 and CDR2: MRHNA and SNTAGT. The germline V and J ends were trimmed by 3 bases and 0 bases, with 3 bases remaining between them. The CDR3 DNA follows: TGTGCCAGCAGTGAATTCTCTGGGGCCAACGTCCTGACTTTC. This encodes CASSEFSGANVLTF.